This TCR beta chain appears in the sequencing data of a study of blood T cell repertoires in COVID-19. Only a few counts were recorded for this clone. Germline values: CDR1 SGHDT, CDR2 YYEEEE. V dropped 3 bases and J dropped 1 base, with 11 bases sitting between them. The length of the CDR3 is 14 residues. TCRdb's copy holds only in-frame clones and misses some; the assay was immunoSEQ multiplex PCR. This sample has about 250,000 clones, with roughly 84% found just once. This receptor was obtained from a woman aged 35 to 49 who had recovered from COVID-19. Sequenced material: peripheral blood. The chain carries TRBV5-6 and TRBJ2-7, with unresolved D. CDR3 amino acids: CASSSAVPSYEQYF. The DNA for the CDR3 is TGTGCCAGCAGCTCCGCAGTCCCTTCCTACGAGCAGTACTTC.